This T cell receptor (beta chain) comes out of a study of T cell responses to AZD1222 COVID-19 vaccine. Notes on this clone: Its cognate antigen is unknown.

This CDR3 is built from 15 residues. The germline CDR1 and CDR2 sequences are LGHNA and YSLEER. J gave up 2 bases and V 4 bases, and 6 bases lay outside the gene matches. Produced via immunoSEQ multiplex PCR; TCRdb's table is partial and in-frame only. The table has about 180,000 clones, around nine tenths seen once. Study-level results: The sample set comprised mostly white British donors with more females, and clonal diversity was possibly underestimated.

The sample was peripheral blood, taken 28 days after the second AZD1222 dose. This chain links TRBV4-3 with TRBJ1-2; 8 positions agree with TRBD1. This TCR was sampled from an adult who received the AZD1222 COVID-19 vaccine. The CDR3 nucleotides read TGCGCCAGCAGCCCTACTCGACAGGGGAACTATGGCTACACCTTC. It codes for CASSPTRQGNYGYTF.